Following are 9 T cell receptor beta chains from one sample sequenced in a study of tumor-infiltrating lymphocytes in glioblastoma multiforme (dated by TCRdb to between 2016 and 2019). The listed sequencing device is Illumina HiSeq 2500. A modified ARM-PCR protocol with multiple V-beta primers and a C-beta primer was used to build TCRB libraries from RNA via three nested multiplex PCR rounds. TCRdb reanalyzed the raw reads on its own, using fastp at Q25 for trimming and MiXCR for clone calling, and kept in-frame beta chains. Each CDR3 protein appears once, grouped with its most common genes and DNA. This sample comprises 25,000 to 35,000 distinct CDR3 sequences, 60% to 65% of them detected only once. Around a third of the sample rests with the top ten. The material sequenced was brain tumor tissue. Receptors originate from a male donor with glioblastoma.

Of note for this clonotype: The junction differs from germline at one of its ends, possibly a read error. This rearrangement joins TRBV20-1 to TRBJ1-4; weak D call: TRBD1 (6 bases). The germline CDR1 and CDR2 sequences are DFQATT and SNEGSKA (reference sequence). This CDR3 contains 14 residues. The DNA of the CDR3 is TGCAGTTCTCCAACGTCAGGGGTCAATGAAAAATTGTTTTTT. Amino acids: CSSPTSGVNEKLFF.

This chain connects TRBV10-3 to TRBJ1-6; D ambiguous. V was pared by 6 bases and J by 4 bases, with 22 bases between. This CDR3 is 18 amino acids long. The germline V gene encodes CDR1 ENHRY and CDR2 SYGVKD. The CDR3 nucleotides are TGTGCCATCAGGGGCCCCCTCGGGAGTATGAATTATAATTCACCCCTCCACTTT. This codes for CAIRGPLGSMNYNSPLHF.

This clonotype was seen many times. The chain is built from TRBV18 and TRBJ2-7, with a possible D match to TRBD2 (5 bases). V shed 0 bases and J shed 1 base, with 7 bases lying between them. Germline lookup yields CDR1 KGHSH and CDR2 LQKENI. The length of the CDR3 is 14 residues. CDR3 bases: TGTGCCAGCTCACCACCGGAGGAATCCTACGAGCAGTACTTC. Translating gives CASSPPEESYEQYF.

The chain recombines TRBV19 with TRBJ2-7; D is possibly TRBD2 (6 bases). V was clipped by 3 bases and J by 2 bases, with 8 bases between them. In germline, CDR1 is LNHDA, CDR2 SQIVND (reference sequence). The CDR3 covers 13 residues. The CDR3 nucleotides read TGTGCCAGTAGTATCGGCGGGACCTACGAGCAGTACTTC. Amino acid sequence: CASSIGGTYEQYF.

This clonotype is judged medium-sized (0.01 to 0.1%). The chain joins TRBV20-1 to TRBJ2-5; a weak D match, TRBD1 (5 bases). CDR1 is DFQATT, CDR2 SNEGSKA, per germline (reference sequence). The CDR3 is 13 amino acids. Trimming shortened V by 5 bases and J by 1 base, and 11 bases separated the two germline ends. This CDR3 reads CSAPRQPQETQYF. For the CDR3, the DNA is TGCAGTGCTCCTCGACAGCCCCAAGAGACCCAGTACTTC.

Turning to this clonotype: The junction shows a germline mismatch at one end, possibly a read error. The chain carries TRBV6-5 and TRBJ1-1; D is unclear. This CDR3 region has 13 residues. Germline V CDR1 and CDR2: MNHEY, SVGAGI. For the CDR3, the DNA is TGTGACAGCAGCCAGGTCTTGAGCACTGAAGCTTTCTTT. As protein: CDSSQVLSTEAFF.

In regard to this clonotype: This could be a read error, since a much larger clone is one nucleotide away. The gene calls are TRBV5-1 and TRBJ2-2; D is undetermined. CDR1 is SGHRS and CDR2 is YFSETQ in the germline V gene. This CDR3 is 12 amino acids long. The CDR3 spells CASSIHTEELFF. The CDR3 DNA follows: TGCGCCAGCAGCATCCACACCGAGGAGCTGTTTTTT.

This clonotype was recorded at least ten times. The V and J genes are TRBV20-1 and TRBJ2-3; 8 bases fit TRBD2. The CDR3 has 16 amino acids. CDR1 is DFQATT, CDR2 SNEGSKA, per germline (reference sequence). V dropped 3 bases and J dropped 0; count of bases not matched to a gene: 8. CDR3: CSARLVTGGSTDTQYF. CDR3 nucleotides: TGCAGTGCTAGGTTGGTTACGGGAGGGAGCACAGATACGCAGTATTTT.

This clonotype was observed a handful of times. At one end, the junction sequence differs from germline, possibly due to a read error. The rearrangement links TRBV6-5 to TRBJ1-2; D not certain. The CDR3 loop spans 12 amino acids. CDR1 is MNHEY, CDR2 SVGAGI, per germline. CDR3 protein: CASRDPGTGYTF. The CDR3 DNA sequence: TGTGCTAGCAGAGACCCGGGAACTGGCTACACCTTC.